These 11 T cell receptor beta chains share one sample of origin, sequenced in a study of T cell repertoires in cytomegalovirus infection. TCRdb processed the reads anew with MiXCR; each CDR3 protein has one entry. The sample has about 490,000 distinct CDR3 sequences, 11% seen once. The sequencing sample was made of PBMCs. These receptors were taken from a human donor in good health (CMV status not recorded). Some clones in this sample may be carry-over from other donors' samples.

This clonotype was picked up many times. The CDR3 sequence: CASSSLHREAFF. The CDR3 bases are TGTGCCAGCAGCTCCCTTCACAGGGAAGCTTTCTTT. This chain uses TRBV7-3 with TRBJ1-1, with TRBD1 as a possible D gene (5 bases). Germline V lookup: CDR1 SGHTA, CDR2 FQGTGA. This CDR3 comprises 12 residues. V shed 4 bases and J shed 8 bases, with 11 bases lying between them.

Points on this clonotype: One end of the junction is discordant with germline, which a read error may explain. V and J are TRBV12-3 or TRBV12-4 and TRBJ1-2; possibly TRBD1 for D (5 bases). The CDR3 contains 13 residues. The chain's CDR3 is CDSSLAGNYGYTF. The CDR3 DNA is TGTGACAGCAGTTTGGCAGGGAACTATGGCTACACCTTC.

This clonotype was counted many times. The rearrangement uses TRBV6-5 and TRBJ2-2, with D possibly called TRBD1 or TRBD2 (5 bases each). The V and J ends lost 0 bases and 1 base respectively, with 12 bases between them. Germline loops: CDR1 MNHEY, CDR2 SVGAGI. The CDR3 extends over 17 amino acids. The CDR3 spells CASSYSGDHRNTGELFF. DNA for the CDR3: TGTGCCAGCAGTTACTCGGGGGACCACCGGAACACCGGGGAGCTGTTTTTT.

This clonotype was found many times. CDR3 loop: CASSLESSGNQNEQFF. CDR3 bases: TGTGCCAGCAGCTTAGAGTCTAGCGGGAACCAAAATGAGCAGTTCTTC. This chain connects TRBV7-6 to TRBJ2-1; TRBD2 aligns across 9 bases. Germline assignment: CDR1 SGHVS and CDR2 FNYEAQ. V gave up 1 base and J gave up 7 bases; unmatched junction bases: 8. This CDR3 region has 16 residues.

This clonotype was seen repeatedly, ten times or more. For the CDR3, the DNA is TGTGCCACCAGCGGACTAGCGGGAGGGATCTCCTACAATGAGCAGTTCTTC. Translated: CATSGLAGGISYNEQFF. The chain couples TRBV24-1 to TRBJ2-1, with TRBD2 identical over 15 bases. J was trimmed by 0 bases and V by 7 bases; bases with no gene match: 3. The germline CDR1 and CDR2 sequences are KGHDR and SFDVKD. This CDR3 contains 17 residues.

CDR3 bases: TGCGCCAGCAGCCAAGTGGTGGGAGGGCCCAAAGGGCAGTACTTC. It translates to CASSQVVGGPKGQYF. The rearrangement uses TRBV4-1 and TRBJ2-7, with 7 bases aligning to TRBD2. Germline V CDR1 and CDR2: MGHRA, YSYEKL. Trimming cost V 1 base and J 9 bases; bases outside gene matches: 12. The CDR3 is 15 residues long.

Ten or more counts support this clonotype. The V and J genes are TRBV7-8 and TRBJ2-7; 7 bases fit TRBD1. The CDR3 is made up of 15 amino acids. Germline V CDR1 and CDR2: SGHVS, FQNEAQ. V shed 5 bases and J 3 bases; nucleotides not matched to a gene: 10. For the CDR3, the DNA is TGTGCCAGCAGCGATAGAGGCCCAGGGGGCTACGAGCAGTACTTC. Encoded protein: CASSDRGPGGYEQYF.

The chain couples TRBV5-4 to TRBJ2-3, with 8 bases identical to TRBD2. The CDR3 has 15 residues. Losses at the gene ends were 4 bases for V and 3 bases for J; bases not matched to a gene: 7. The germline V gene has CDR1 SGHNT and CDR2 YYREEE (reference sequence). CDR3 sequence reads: CASSGGTSSTDTQYF. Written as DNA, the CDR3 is TGTGCCAGCAGCGGCGGGACTAGTTCGACAGATACGCAGTATTTT.

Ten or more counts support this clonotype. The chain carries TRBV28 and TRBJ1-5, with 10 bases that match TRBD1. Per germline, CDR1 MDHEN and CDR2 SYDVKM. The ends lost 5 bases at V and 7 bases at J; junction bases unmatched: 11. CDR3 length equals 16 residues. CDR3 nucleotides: TGTGCCAGCAGTCCTTACGGGACAGGGGTGCGCCAGCCCCAGCATTTT. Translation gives CASSPYGTGVRQPQHF. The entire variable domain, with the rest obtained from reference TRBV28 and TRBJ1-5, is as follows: DVKVTQSSRYLVKRTGEKVFLECVQDMDHENMFWYRQDPGLGLRLIYFSYDVKMKEKGDIPEGYSVSREKKERFSLILESASTNQTSMYLCASSPYGTGVRQPQHFGDGTRLSIL.

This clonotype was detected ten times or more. In nucleotides, the CDR3 is TGTGCCAGCAGCCCCGGGACGGACCAAGGTCAGCCCCAGCATTTT. This encodes CASSPGTDQGQPQHF. The chain employs TRBV5-6 and TRBJ1-5, with D possibly matching TRBD1 (5 bases). Germline V gives CDR1 SGHDT, CDR2 YYEEEE. The CDR3 runs to 15 residues. V was shortened by 4 bases and J by 6 bases, with 17 bases between the two germline ends.

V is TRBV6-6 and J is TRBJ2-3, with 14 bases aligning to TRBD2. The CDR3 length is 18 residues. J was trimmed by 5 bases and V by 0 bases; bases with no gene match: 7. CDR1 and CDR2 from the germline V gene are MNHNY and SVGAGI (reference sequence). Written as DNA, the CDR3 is TGTGCCAGCAGTTACTCGAAGACTAGCGGGGGGGCCTTAGATACGCAGTATTTT. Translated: CASSYSKTSGGALDTQYF.